This TCR beta chain stems from a study of T cell repertoires in cytomegalovirus infection. The V end was cut by 3 bases, the J end by 7 bases, with 10 bases between. This CDR3 region has 13 residues. Per the germline V gene, CDR1 is MGHRA and CDR2 is YSYEKL. TCRdb itself ran the reads through MiXCR, one entry per CDR3 protein. The table lists about 320,000 distinct CDR3 sequences, 9.5% of them singletons. The TCR comes from a human donor in good health (CMV status not recorded). Some clones in this sample may be carry-over from other donors' samples. The chain has TRBV4-1 and TRBJ2-4, with a weak D call TRBD2 (5 bases). The sample taken for sequencing was PBMCs. Here the CDR3 DNA reads TGCGCCAGCAGCCACGGACTCCAGAACATTCAGTACTTC. Translation gives CASSHGLQNIQYF.